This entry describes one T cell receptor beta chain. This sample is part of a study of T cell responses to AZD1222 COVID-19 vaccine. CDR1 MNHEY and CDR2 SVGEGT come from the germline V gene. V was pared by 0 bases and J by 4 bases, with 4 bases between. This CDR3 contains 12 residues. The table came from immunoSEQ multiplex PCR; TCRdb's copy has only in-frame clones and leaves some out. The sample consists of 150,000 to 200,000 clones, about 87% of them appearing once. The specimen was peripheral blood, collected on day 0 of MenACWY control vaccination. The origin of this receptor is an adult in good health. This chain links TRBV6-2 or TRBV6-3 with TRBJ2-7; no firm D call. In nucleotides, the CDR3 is TGTGCCAGCAGTTACTCAGTGTACGAGCAGTACTTC. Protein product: CASSYSVYEQYF.